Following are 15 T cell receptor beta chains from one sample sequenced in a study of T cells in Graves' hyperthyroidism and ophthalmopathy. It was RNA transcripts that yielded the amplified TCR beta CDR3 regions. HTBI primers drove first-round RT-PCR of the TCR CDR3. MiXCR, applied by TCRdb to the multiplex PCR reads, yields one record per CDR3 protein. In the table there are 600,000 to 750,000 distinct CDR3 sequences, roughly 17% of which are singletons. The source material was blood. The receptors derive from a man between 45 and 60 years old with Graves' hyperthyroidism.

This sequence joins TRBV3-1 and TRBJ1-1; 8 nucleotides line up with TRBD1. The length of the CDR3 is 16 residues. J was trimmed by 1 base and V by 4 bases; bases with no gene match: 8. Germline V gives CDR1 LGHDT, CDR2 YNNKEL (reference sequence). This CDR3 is CASSLAGTGPNTEAFF. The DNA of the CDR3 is TGTGCCAGCAGCCTAGCGGGGACAGGACCGAACACTGAAGCTTTCTTT.

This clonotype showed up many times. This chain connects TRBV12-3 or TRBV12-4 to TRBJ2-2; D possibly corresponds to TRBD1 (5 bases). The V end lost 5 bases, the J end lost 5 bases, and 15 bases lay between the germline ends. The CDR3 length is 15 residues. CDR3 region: CASSMGQRLTGELFF. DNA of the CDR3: TGTGCCAGCAGTATGGGGCAGCGTTTGACCGGGGAGCTGTTTTTT.

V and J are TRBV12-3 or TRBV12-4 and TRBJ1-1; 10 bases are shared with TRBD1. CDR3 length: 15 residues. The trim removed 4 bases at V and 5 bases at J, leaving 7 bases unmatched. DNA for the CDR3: TGTGCCAGCAGTTGGACAGGGGGAGGTGGGACTGAAGCTTTCTTT. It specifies CASSWTGGGGTEAFF.

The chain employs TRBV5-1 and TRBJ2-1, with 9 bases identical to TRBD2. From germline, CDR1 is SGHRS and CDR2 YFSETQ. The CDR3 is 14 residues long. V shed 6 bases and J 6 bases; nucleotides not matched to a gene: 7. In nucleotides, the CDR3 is TGCGCCAGCAACTCGGGACTAGCCTCCAATGAGCAGTTCTTC. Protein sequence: CASNSGLASNEQFF.

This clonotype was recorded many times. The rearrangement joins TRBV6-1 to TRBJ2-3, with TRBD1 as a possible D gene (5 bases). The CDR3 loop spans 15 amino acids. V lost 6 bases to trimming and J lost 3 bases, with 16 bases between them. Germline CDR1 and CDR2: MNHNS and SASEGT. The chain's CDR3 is CASRTQGSRTDTQYF. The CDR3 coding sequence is TGTGCCAGCAGAACCCAGGGTTCCAGGACAGATACGCAGTATTTT.

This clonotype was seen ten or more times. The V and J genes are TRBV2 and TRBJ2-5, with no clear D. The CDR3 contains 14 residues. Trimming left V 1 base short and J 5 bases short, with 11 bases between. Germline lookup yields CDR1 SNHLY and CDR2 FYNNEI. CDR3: CASSEGGSLETQYF. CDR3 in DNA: TGTGCCAGCAGTGAAGGGGGTAGCTTGGAGACCCAGTACTTC. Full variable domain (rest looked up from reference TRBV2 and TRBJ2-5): EPEVTQTPSHQVTQMGQEVILRCVPISNHLYFYWYRQILGQKVEFLVSFYNNEISEKSEIFDDQFSVERPDGSNFTLKIRSTKLEDSAMYFCASSEGGSLETQYFGPGTRLLVL.

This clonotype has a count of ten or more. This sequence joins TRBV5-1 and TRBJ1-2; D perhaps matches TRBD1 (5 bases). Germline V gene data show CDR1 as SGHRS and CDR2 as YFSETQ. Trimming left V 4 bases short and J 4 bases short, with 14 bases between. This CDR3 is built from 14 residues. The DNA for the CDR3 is TGCGCCAGCAGCCTGACTACCCAGGGCTATGGCTACACCTTC. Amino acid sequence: CASSLTTQGYGYTF.

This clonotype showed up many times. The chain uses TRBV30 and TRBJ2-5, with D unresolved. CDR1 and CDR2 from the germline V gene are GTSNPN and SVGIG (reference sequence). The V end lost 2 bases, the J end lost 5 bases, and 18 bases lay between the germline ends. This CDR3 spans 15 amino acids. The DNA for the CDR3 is TGTGCCTGGAGTACGTACTGGGGTACCGGGGAGACCCAGTACTTC. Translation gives CAWSTYWGTGETQYF.

CDR3 region: CASSFTGTGSYEQYF. CDR3 DNA sequence: TGTGCCAGCAGCTTTACTGGGACCGGTTCCTACGAGCAGTACTTC. V and J are TRBV5-5 and TRBJ2-7; D is possibly TRBD1 or TRBD2 (5 bases each). The CDR3 covers 15 residues. Germline V gives CDR1 SGHKS, CDR2 YYEKEE (reference sequence). V gave up 2 bases and J gave up 1 base, with 13 bases separating them.

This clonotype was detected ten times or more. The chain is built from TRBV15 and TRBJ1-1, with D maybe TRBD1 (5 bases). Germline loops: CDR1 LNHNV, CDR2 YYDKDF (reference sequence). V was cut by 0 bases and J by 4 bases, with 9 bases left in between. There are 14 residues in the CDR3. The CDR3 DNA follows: TGTGCCACCAGCAGAGACTTCGGGGGCACTGAAGCTTTCTTT. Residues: CATSRDFGGTEAFF.

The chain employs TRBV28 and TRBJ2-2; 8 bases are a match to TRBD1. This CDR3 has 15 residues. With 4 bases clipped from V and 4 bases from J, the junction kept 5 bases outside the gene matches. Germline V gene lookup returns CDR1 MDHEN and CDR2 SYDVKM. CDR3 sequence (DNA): TGTGCCAGCAGTTCCATAACAGGGGGCACCGGGGAGCTGTTTTTT. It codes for CASSSITGGTGELFF.

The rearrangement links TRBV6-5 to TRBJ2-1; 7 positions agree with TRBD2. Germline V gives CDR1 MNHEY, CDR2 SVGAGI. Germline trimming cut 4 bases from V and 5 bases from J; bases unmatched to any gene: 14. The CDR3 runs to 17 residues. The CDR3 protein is CASSSAEFSGLNNEQFF. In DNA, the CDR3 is TGTGCCAGCAGTTCCGCTGAATTTAGCGGGCTCAACAATGAGCAGTTCTTC.

Here the CDR3 reads CASRTGQGASETQYF. In DNA, the CDR3 is TGCGCCAGCAGGACGGGACAGGGGGCTTCGGAGACCCAGTACTTC. The rearrangement joins TRBV4-1 to TRBJ2-5; TRBD1 aligns across 12 bases. Germline CDR1 MGHRA, CDR2 YSYEKL. Trimming took 6 bases from V and 5 from J; bases not matched to a gene: 7. The CDR3 is 15 residues long.

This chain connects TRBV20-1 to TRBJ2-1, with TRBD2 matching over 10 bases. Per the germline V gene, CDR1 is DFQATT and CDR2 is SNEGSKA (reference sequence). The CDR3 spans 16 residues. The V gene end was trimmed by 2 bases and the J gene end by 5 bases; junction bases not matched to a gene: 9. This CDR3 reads CSARSAGTSVNNEQFF. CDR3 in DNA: TGCAGTGCTAGATCCGCCGGGACTAGCGTGAACAATGAGCAGTTCTTC.

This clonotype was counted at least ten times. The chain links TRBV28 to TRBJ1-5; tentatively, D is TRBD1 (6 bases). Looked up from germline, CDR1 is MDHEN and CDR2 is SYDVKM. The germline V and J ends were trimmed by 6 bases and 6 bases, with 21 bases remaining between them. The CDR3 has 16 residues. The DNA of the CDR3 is TGTGCCAGCAGGGAATCAGGGGAAAGGGAGTTTCAGCCCCAGCATTTT. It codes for CASRESGEREFQPQHF.